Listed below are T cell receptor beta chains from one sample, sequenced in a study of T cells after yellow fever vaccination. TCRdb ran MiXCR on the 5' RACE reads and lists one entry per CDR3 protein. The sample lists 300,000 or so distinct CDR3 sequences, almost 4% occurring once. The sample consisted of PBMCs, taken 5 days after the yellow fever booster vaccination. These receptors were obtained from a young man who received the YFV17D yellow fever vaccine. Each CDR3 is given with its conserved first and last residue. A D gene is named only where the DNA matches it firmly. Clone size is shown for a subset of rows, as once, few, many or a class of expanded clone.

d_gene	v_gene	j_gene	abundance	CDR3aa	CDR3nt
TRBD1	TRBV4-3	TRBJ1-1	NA	CASSQGAYRGLRTEAFF	TGCGCCAGCAGCCAAGGGGCCTACAGGGGGCTACGCACTGAAGCTTTCTTT
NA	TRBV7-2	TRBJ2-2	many	CASSLETSYTGELFF	TGTGCCAGCAGCTTAGAGACTAGTTACACCGGGGAGCTGTTTTTT
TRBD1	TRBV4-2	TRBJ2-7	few	CASSQQGDEQYF	TGTGCCAGCAGCCAACAGGGGGACGAGCAGTACTTC
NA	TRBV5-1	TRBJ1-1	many	CASSSLGVNTEAFF	TGCGCCAGCAGCTCCCTCGGAGTAAACACTGAAGCTTTCTTT
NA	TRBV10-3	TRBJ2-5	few	CAISVTTQEETQYF	TGTGCCATCAGTGTTACGACCCAGGAAGAGACCCAGTACTTC
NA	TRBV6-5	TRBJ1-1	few	CASSYVGFTEAFF	TGTGCCAGCAGTTACGTGGGTTTTACTGAAGCTTTCTTT
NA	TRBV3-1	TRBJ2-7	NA	CASSQGSLRYARPYEQYF	TGTGCCAGCAGCCAAGGCTCCCTGAGATACGCCAGGCCCTACGAGCAGTACTTC
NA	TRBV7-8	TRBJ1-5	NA	CASSLRGSKPQHF	TGTGCCAGCAGCTTACGCGGATCGAAGCCCCAGCATTTT
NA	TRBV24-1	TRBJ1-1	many	CATSGSGLPNTEAFF	TGTGCCACCAGTGGCTCGGGACTCCCGAACACTGAAGCTTTCTTT
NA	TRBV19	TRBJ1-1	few	CASTLGETEAFF	TGTGCCAGTACCCTGGGTGAGACTGAAGCTTTCTTT
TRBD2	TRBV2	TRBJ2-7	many	CASRAGGPYEQYF	TGTGCCAGCAGGGCGGGGGGACCCTACGAGCAGTACTTC
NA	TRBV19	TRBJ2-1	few	CASTHGRGASNPYNEQFF	TGTGCCAGTACCCATGGTAGGGGGGCCTCAAATCCCTACAATGAGCAGTTCTTC
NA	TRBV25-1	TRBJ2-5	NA	CASSAGWETQYF	TGTGCCAGCAGTGCAGGTTGGGAGACCCAGTACTTC
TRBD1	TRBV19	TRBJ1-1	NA	CASSIMGQGGTEAFF	TGTGCCAGTAGTATAATGGGACAGGGGGGCACTGAAGCTTTCTTT
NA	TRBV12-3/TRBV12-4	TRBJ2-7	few	CASSFFHEQYF	TGTGCCAGCAGTTTCTTCCACGAGCAGTACTTC
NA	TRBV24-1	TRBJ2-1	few	CAQSRSEQFF	TGTGCCCAAAGCAGGAGTGAGCAGTTCTTC
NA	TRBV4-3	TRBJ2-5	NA	CASSPSGGARGETQYF	TGCGCCAGCAGCCCTAGTGGTGGGGCTAGGGGAGAGACCCAGTACTTC
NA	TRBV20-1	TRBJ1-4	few	CSAPTGGDEKLFF	TGCAGTGCTCCGACAGGAGGGGATGAAAAACTGTTTTTT
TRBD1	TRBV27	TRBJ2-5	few	CASSTQGRLEAQYF	TGTGCCAGCAGTACACAGGGGCGGCTGGAGGCCCAGTACTTC
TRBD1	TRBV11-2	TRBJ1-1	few	CASSDFDRGDTEAFF	TGTGCCAGCAGCGATTTCGACAGGGGGGACACTGAAGCTTTCTTT
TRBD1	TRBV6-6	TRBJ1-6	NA	CASMKRQGALNSPLHF	TGTGCCAGCATGAAGAGGCAGGGGGCACTTAATTCACCCCTCCACTTT
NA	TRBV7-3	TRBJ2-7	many	CASSFGTPRSYEQYF	TGTGCCAGCAGCTTTGGGACACCCCGCTCCTACGAGCAGTACTTC
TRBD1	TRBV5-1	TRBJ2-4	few	CASSSGTGGNIQYF	TGCGCCAGCAGCTCAGGGACAGGAGGAAACATTCAGTACTTC
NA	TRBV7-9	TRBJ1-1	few	CASSSSGHPNTEAFF	TGTGCCAGCAGCTCCTCAGGACACCCGAACACTGAAGCTTTCTTT
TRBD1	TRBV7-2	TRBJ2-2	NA	CASSSDRGSVGELFF	TGTGCCAGCAGCTCCGACAGGGGGTCTGTAGGGGAGCTGTTTTTT
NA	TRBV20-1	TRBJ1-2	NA	CSAGGGRDYGYTF	TGCAGTGCCGGGGGGGGTAGGGACTATGGCTACACCTTC